These 16 T cell receptor beta chains share one sample of origin, sequenced in a study of CD8 T cells in ankylosing spondylitis. Each CDR3 protein is one row after TCRdb ran MiXCR on the 5' RACE reads. The profile covers about 230,000 distinct CDR3 sequences, with 8% to 9% appearing a single time and 4.5% to 5% taken by the ten largest. Sequencing was carried out using blood, either unsorted or a sorted T cell fraction (not recorded which). The receptors stem from a female donor with ankylosing spondylitis or in good health (not recorded which).

The chain carries TRBV7-2 and TRBJ1-1, with TRBD1 matching 7 bases. The germline V gene has CDR1 SGHTA and CDR2 FQGNSA. The trim removed 3 bases at V and 3 bases at J, leaving 4 bases unmatched. The CDR3 is 14 residues long. The CDR3: CASSFDRADTEAFF. CDR3 DNA sequence: TGTGCCAGCAGCTTTGACAGGGCGGACACTGAAGCTTTCTTT. Complete variable domain (other parts from reference TRBV7-2 and TRBJ1-1): GAGVSQSPSNKVTEKGKDVELRCDPISGHTALYWYRQSLGQGLEFLIYFQGNSAPDKSGLPSDRFSAERTGGSVSTLTIQRTQQEDSAVYLCASSFDRADTEAFFGQGTRLTVV.

The table lists this clonotype with many counts. The chain carries TRBV4-3 and TRBJ2-1, with D unclear. The CDR3 is made up of 17 amino acids. Germline CDR1 is LGHNA and CDR2 is YSLEER. V was trimmed by 0 bases and J by 1 base, leaving 13 bases between them. CDR3 in amino acids: CASSQDFGSGSYNEQFF. The CDR3 DNA reads TGCGCCAGCAGCCAAGATTTTGGGTCAGGTTCCTACAATGAGCAGTTCTTC.

This clonotype was seen ten or more times. The genes are TRBV20-1 and TRBJ2-7, with a possible D match to TRBD1 (7 bases). V lost 0 bases, J lost 5 bases, and 14 bases lay in between. CDR3 size: 14 residues. CDR1 DFQATT and CDR2 SNEGSKA come from the germline V gene (reference sequence). The CDR3 spells CSARDLVRGDEQYF. In nucleotides, the CDR3 is TGCAGTGCTAGAGATCTCGTCAGGGGGGACGAGCAGTACTTC.

This clonotype appeared many times. The genes are TRBV7-2 and TRBJ2-7; TRBD2 matches 11 bases. Germline loops: CDR1 SGHTA, CDR2 FQGNSA. The junction had 10 bases not matched to a gene; V was cut back by 8 bases and J by 7 bases. The CDR3 spans 14 residues. The CDR3 DNA sequence: TGTGCCAGCGCTTTAGCGGGAGGGCCCGGGGAGCAGTACTTC. Its translation: CASALAGGPGEQYF.

This clonotype has at least ten counts. The chain couples TRBV6-5 to TRBJ2-1; TRBD2 matches at 10 bases. This CDR3 has 17 residues. Per the germline V gene, CDR1 is MNHEY and CDR2 is SVGAGI. V was pared by 0 bases and J by 7 bases, with 9 bases of the junction left unmatched. In nucleotides, the CDR3 is TGTGCCAGCAGTTACTCGAATATCCTAGCGGGAGCGAATGAGCAGTTCTTC. Translating gives CASSYSNILAGANEQFF.

The chain couples TRBV10-3 to TRBJ2-2; possibly TRBD1 or TRBD2 for D (6 bases each). The CDR3 runs to 16 residues. Trimming took off 3 bases at V and 1 base at J, with 12 bases between the two ends. Per germline, CDR1 ENHRY and CDR2 SYGVKD. This CDR3 reads CAISDWGAMNTGELFF. CDR3 DNA: TGTGCCATCAGTGATTGGGGGGCTATGAACACCGGGGAGCTGTTTTTT.

This clonotype was observed many times. The V gene is TRBV5-6, the J gene TRBJ1-5, with D uncertain. Germline V gene lookup returns CDR1 SGHDT and CDR2 YYEEEE. V gave up 0 bases and J gave up 7 bases, with 11 bases separating them. The CDR3 contains 14 residues. DNA of the CDR3: TGTGCCAGCAGCTTGGATGGGGTTGGCCAGCCCCAGCATTTT. Encoded protein: CASSLDGVGQPQHF.

This clonotype was seen at least ten times. The gene calls are TRBV6-2 or TRBV6-3 and TRBJ2-7, with 7 positions matching TRBD2. J was trimmed by 1 base and V by 4 bases; bases with no gene match: 10. This CDR3 is 16 amino acids long. Germline lookup yields CDR1 MNHEY and CDR2 SVGEGT. CDR3 coding DNA: TGTGCCAGCAGTTCCGGGGACTACCACAGATCCTACGAGCAGTACTTC. Its translation: CASSSGDYHRSYEQYF.

This chain uses TRBV5-1 with TRBJ2-5; D uncertain. The CDR3 runs to 15 residues. Trimming stripped 2 bases from V and 1 base from J, with 12 bases between. Germline lookup yields CDR1 SGHRS and CDR2 YFSETQ. This CDR3 reads CASSLGTEIQETQYF. The DNA of the CDR3 is TGCGCCAGCAGCTTAGGAACAGAGATCCAAGAGACCCAGTACTTC. The full variable domain, in which reference TRBV5-1 and TRBJ2-5 provide the parts outside the CDR3, is KAGVTQTPRYLIKTRGQQVTLSCSPISGHRSVSWYQQTPGQGLQFLFEYFSETQRNKGNFPGRFSGRQFSNSRSEMNVSTLELGDSALYLCASSLGTEIQETQYFGPGTRLLVL.

This clonotype occurred many times. The genes are TRBV10-3 and TRBJ2-1; 8 bases fit TRBD2. The germline gives CDR1 ENHRY, CDR2 SYGVKD. The CDR3 has 13 amino acids. Trimming took 11 bases from V and 6 from J; bases not matched to a gene: 9. DNA of the CDR3: TGTGCCGTCGGGAGGGCCCTTGCCAATGAGCAGTTCTTC. It is translated as CAVGRALANEQFF.

This clonotype has just a few counts. The rearrangement uses TRBV7-2 and TRBJ2-1; D is ambiguous. Germline V gives CDR1 SGHTA, CDR2 FQGNSA. CDR3 length: 13 amino acids. Trimming removed 2 bases at V and 2 bases at J, with 4 bases between. CDR3 in amino acids: CASSLRTYNEQFF. The CDR3 DNA reads TGTGCCAGCAGCTTAAGAACCTACAATGAGCAGTTCTTC.

This clonotype was seen a handful of times. This sequence joins TRBV7-2 and TRBJ2-1, with D perhaps being TRBD1 or TRBD2 (5 bases each). From germline, CDR1 is SGHTA and CDR2 FQGNSA. This CDR3 is built from 14 residues. V dropped 2 bases and J dropped 8 bases, with 13 bases sitting between them. The CDR3 sequence is CASSLMGVKYEQFF. CDR3 nucleotides: TGTGCCAGCAGCTTAATGGGGGTTAAGTATGAGCAGTTCTTC.

In its sample, this clonotype was seen many times. The rearrangement joins TRBV7-2 to TRBJ2-1; perhaps TRBD1 as D (6 bases). The germline gives CDR1 SGHTA, CDR2 FQGNSA. V lost 2 bases, J lost 8 bases, and 10 bases lay in between. The CDR3 spans 13 residues. CDR3 DNA sequence: TGTGCCAGCAGCTTATTGGCAGGGGATGAGCAGTTCTTC. It encodes CASSLLAGDEQFF.

The chain carries TRBV7-3 and TRBJ1-1; 7 nucleotides agree with TRBD1. The CDR3 contains 14 residues. The germline gives CDR1 SGHTA, CDR2 FQGTGA. Germline trimming cut 5 bases from V and 3 bases from J; bases unmatched to any gene: 6. The CDR3 is CASSLGGKDTEAFF. CDR3 nucleotide sequence: TGTGCCAGCAGCCTAGGGGGCAAGGACACTGAAGCTTTCTTT.

A single count supports this clonotype. This chain links TRBV13 with TRBJ2-2, with 8 bases lining up with TRBD2. Germline V gives CDR1 PRHDT, CDR2 FYEKMQ (reference sequence). With V trimmed by 8 bases and J by 5 bases, 22 bases remained unmatched. CDR3 size: 19 residues. CDR3 sequence: CASCKRRAGVDEGTGELFF. The CDR3 nucleotides are TGTGCCAGCTGCAAACGGAGAGCGGGAGTGGATGAGGGGACCGGGGAGCTGTTTTTT.

The table lists this clonotype with many counts. The chain carries TRBV10-3 and TRBJ1-1, with D perhaps matching TRBD1 (5 bases). This CDR3 region has 14 residues. The ends were cut back, 3 bases at V and 2 bases at J, with 10 bases in the middle. CDR1 ENHRY and CDR2 SYGVKD come from the germline V gene. CDR3 protein: CAISDRVENTEAFF. The CDR3 DNA reads TGTGCCATCAGTGACAGGGTTGAAAACACTGAAGCTTTCTTT.